A single count supports the clone carrying this TCR beta chain. Produced via immunoSEQ multiplex PCR; TCRdb's table is partial and in-frame only. The sample lists 100,000 or so clones; approximately 89% were seen once. These data are taken from a study of T cell responses to AZD1222 COVID-19 vaccine. Study-level background: Whether given at about 4 or about 12 weeks, second doses were pooled.

The sequencing here drew on peripheral blood, taken on day 0 of AZD1222 vaccination. The sequence derives from an adult in good health.

CDR3 sequence: CASSLAAGGPNEQFF. The CDR3 coding sequence is TGCGCCAGCAGCTTGGCAGCGGGGGGGCCAAATGAGCAGTTCTTC. The chain carries TRBV5-1 and TRBJ2-1, with 10 bases that match TRBD2. V shed 0 bases, J shed 7 bases, and the junction held 4 bases outside the gene matches. Germline values: CDR1 SGHRS, CDR2 YFSETQ. The CDR3 is made up of 15 amino acids.